This T cell receptor (beta chain) was profiled in a study of T cell clones after liver transplantation. For the study at large: HCV positivity affected three of eight recipients; the rest lacked autoimmune or viral indications. Study results and limitations: Low donor cell numbers restricted donor-reactive repertoire measurement in a couple of subjects. A significant post-transplant drop in circulating graft-donor-reactive CD4 TCRbeta sequences occurred in most of the 8 subjects.

About this clone itself: Its antigen remains unidentified.

Here immunoSEQ multiplex PCR was the method, and the copy in TCRdb shows in-frame clones only, minus some. Of tens of thousands of clones listed, about 71% are singletons. V lost 9 bases and J 2 bases, leaving 8 bases between the germline ends. Germline CDR1 MDHEN, CDR2 SYDVKM. This CDR3 spans 12 amino acids. The source is a human patient who received a liver transplant. Some T cells may be graft donor cells. Here the sequenced sample was CD4+ T cells from blood, taken at the approximately 16-month timepoint. The J gene is TRBJ2-1, the V gene TRBV28, with D hard to call. CDR3 loop: CASRTAYNEQFF. The DNA for the CDR3 is TGTGCCAGTCGGACGGCCTACAATGAGCAGTTCTTC.